Listed here are 19 T cell receptor beta chains from one sample, sequenced in a study of T cells in Graves' hyperthyroidism and ophthalmopathy. TCR beta CDR3 regions were amplified from RNA. The HTBI primer set was used in a first-round RT-PCR of the TCR CDR3. Each CDR3 protein is one row after TCRdb ran MiXCR on the multiplex PCR reads. The profile shows some 440,000 distinct CDR3 sequences, 15% to 19% of them singletons. Material for sequencing was blood. The receptors shown here come from a woman aged 18-30 years with Graves' hyperthyroidism.

The chain is built from TRBV6-2 or TRBV6-3 and TRBJ1-6; D may be TRBD1 (5 bases). The CDR3 is made up of 19 amino acids. V gave up 2 bases and J gave up 9 bases, with 26 bases separating them. Per the germline V gene, CDR1 is MNHEY and CDR2 is SVGEGT. In DNA form, the CDR3 reads TGTGCCAGCAGTTACCAAACCCGAGTGCGAGGAACAGGTGGTTCACCCCTCCACTTT. This translates into CASSYQTRVRGTGGSPLHF.

This clonotype came up many times. The rearrangement joins TRBV12-3 or TRBV12-4 to TRBJ2-7; TRBD1 matches at 10 bases. With V trimmed by 6 bases and J by 2 bases, 4 bases remained unmatched. The CDR3 is 14 residues long. DNA for the CDR3: TGTGCCAGCAGAAGTGGACAGGGGGCCTACGAGCAGTACTTC. It translates to CASRSGQGAYEQYF.

In this sample, this clonotype turned up many times. This chain connects TRBV30 to TRBJ1-3; the D is unclear. The ends were cut back, 8 bases at V and 0 bases at J, with 8 bases in the middle. The CDR3 has 12 amino acids. Germline V gene data show CDR1 as GTSNPN and CDR2 as SVGIG (reference sequence). CDR3 coding DNA: TGTGCCCGGACGGACTCTGGAAACACCATATATTTT. Protein sequence: CARTDSGNTIYF.

As regards this clonotype: This may stem from a read error, because a much larger clone lies one nucleotide away. The gene calls are TRBV19 and TRBJ2-2, with TRBD1 matching over 9 bases. The CDR3 contains 15 residues. The germline CDR1 and CDR2 sequences are LNHDA and SQIVND (reference sequence). CDR3 in amino acids: CASSIKGTGFKEMFF. The CDR3 DNA reads TGTGCCAGTAGTATCAAGGGGACAGGGTTTAAGGAGATGTTTTTT. Drawing the rest from reference TRBV19 and TRBJ2-2, the complete variable domain is DGGITQSPKYLFRKEGQNVTLSCEQNLNHDAMYWYRQDPGQGLRLIYYSQIVNDFQKGDIAEGYSVSREKKESFPLTVTSAQKNPTAFYLCASSIKGTGFKEMFFGEGSRLTVL.

Many counts were recorded for this clonotype. The rearrangement joins TRBV12-5 to TRBJ2-5, with D maybe TRBD1 (6 bases). This CDR3 is built from 16 residues. Germline assignment: CDR1 LGHNT and CDR2 FRNRAP. Trimming cost V 1 base and J 4 bases, with 16 bases left between them. CDR3 residues: CASGLGVTGNGETQYF. The CDR3 DNA is TGTGCTAGTGGTTTGGGGGTCACAGGGAATGGAGAGACCCAGTACTTC.

This clonotype showed up just a few times. The V call is TRBV6-1, the J call TRBJ2-7; 9 bases fit TRBD1. CDR1 MNHNS and CDR2 SASEGT come from the germline V gene. The CDR3 extends over 19 amino acids. V shed 2 bases and J 3 bases; nucleotides not matched to a gene: 17. The CDR3 nucleotides read TGTGCCAGCAGTGAAAAGGGCCGGATGTGGGGACAGGGTTACTACGAGCAGTACTTC. It is translated as CASSEKGRMWGQGYYEQYF.

V gene TRBV5-1 combines with J gene TRBJ2-6; D is uncertain. Germline assignment: CDR1 SGHRS and CDR2 YFSETQ. The CDR3 has 18 amino acids. V lost 2 bases and J lost 0, with 15 bases in between. In DNA, the CDR3 is TGCGCCAGCAGCTTAGCTACATACGCTACCTCTGGGGCCAACGTCCTGACTTTC. This translates into CASSLATYATSGANVLTF.

Many counts were recorded for this clonotype. The rearrangement joins TRBV7-2 to TRBJ2-1; TRBD2 matches 7 bases. Trimming cost V 1 base and J 4 bases; bases outside gene matches: 10. Germline values: CDR1 SGHTA, CDR2 FQGNSA. The CDR3 sequence is 17 residues long. As DNA, the CDR3 is TGTGCCAGCAGCTTAGGGCCCGGGGAGGGAGGATACAATGAGCAGTTCTTC. It is translated as CASSLGPGEGGYNEQFF.

About this clonotype: This may be a read error: a much more frequent sequence differs by one nucleotide. V is TRBV7-2 and J is TRBJ1-5; no firm D call. CDR3 size: 13 residues. CDR1 is SGHTA, CDR2 FQGNSA, per germline. CDR3 sequence: CANSPGVDQPQHF. The CDR3 coding sequence is TGTGCCAACAGCCCTGGGGTAGATCAGCCCCAGCATTTT.

This clonotype was picked up a small number of times. The rearrangement links TRBV30 to TRBJ1-2; D gene unclear. This CDR3 has 15 amino acids. V lost 0 bases, J lost 2 bases, and 13 bases lay in between. Germline values: CDR1 GTSNPN, CDR2 SVGIG (reference sequence). This CDR3 is CAWSVPRRTNYGYTF. The DNA for the CDR3 is TGTGCCTGGAGTGTACCAAGGAGAACCAACTATGGCTACACCTTC. Full variable domain (outside the CDR3, taken from reference TRBV30 and TRBJ1-2): SQTIHQWPATLVQPVGSPLSLECTVEGTSNPNLYWYRQAAGRGLQLLFYSVGIGQISSEVPQNLSASRPQDRQFILSSKKLLLSDSGFYLCAWSVPRRTNYGYTFGSGTRLTVV.

This clonotype occurred many times. V usage is TRBV28 and J usage is TRBJ1-3; the D is unclear. The V gene's germline CDR1 is MDHEN and CDR2 SYDVKM. The CDR3 is 12 residues long. Trimming took off 7 bases at V and 10 bases at J, with 14 bases between the two ends. CDR3 sequence (DNA): TGTGCCAGCACCCTGGACCTCGGAACCATATATTTT. It yields the protein CASTLDLGTIYF.

As concerns this clonotype: A much larger clone is a single base away; this may be a read error. The rearrangement joins TRBV30 to TRBJ2-1; no clear D gene. The CDR3 consists of 13 residues. Germline V gene data show CDR1 as GTSNPN and CDR2 as SVGIG (reference sequence). V lost 3 bases, J lost 10 bases, and 16 bases lay in between. In DNA form, the CDR3 reads TGTGCCTGGAGCTGGGGAACTCAACAGGAGCAGTTCTTC. Translated: CAWSWGTQQEQFF.

Ten or more counts support this clonotype. The chain is built from TRBV20-1 and TRBJ1-2; weak D call: TRBD1 (5 bases). Trimming took off 5 bases at V and 3 bases at J, with 16 bases between the two ends. The germline CDR1 and CDR2 sequences are DFQATT and SNEGSKA (reference sequence). The CDR3 contains 14 residues. CDR3 coding DNA: TGCAGTGCTGGCTCGGGACGGATAGACTATGGCTACACCTTC. It is translated as CSAGSGRIDYGYTF.

This clonotype was recorded many times. The V and J genes are TRBV3-1 and TRBJ2-5; D is ambiguous. The CDR3 sequence is 15 residues long. Trimming removed 3 bases from V and 0 bases from J, with 11 bases in between. Looked up from germline, CDR1 is LGHDT and CDR2 is YNNKEL (reference sequence). The CDR3 here is CASSHKWPNQETQYF. The CDR3 nucleotides are TGTGCCAGCAGCCACAAGTGGCCCAACCAAGAGACCCAGTACTTC.

This clonotype has just a few counts. V usage is TRBV24-1 and J usage is TRBJ1-1; the D gene is possibly TRBD1 (5 bases). The CDR3 covers 12 residues. V lost 4 bases, J lost 7 bases, and 9 bases lay in between. Germline assignment: CDR1 KGHDR and CDR2 SFDVKD. The CDR3 reads CATSDRGGEAFF. The CDR3 coding sequence is TGTGCCACCAGTGACCGGGGGGGTGAAGCTTTCTTT.

Many counts were recorded for this clonotype. The genes are TRBV2 and TRBJ1-6, with no clear D. From germline, CDR1 is SNHLY and CDR2 FYNNEI. This CDR3 region has 14 residues. V gave up 7 bases and J gave up 0 bases, with 7 bases separating them. The CDR3 reads CASKGSSYNSPLHF. The CDR3 DNA reads TGTGCCAGCAAAGGGAGCTCCTATAATTCACCCCTCCACTTT. Combining the CDR3 with reference TRBV2 and TRBJ1-6 gives the whole variable domain EPEVTQTPSHQVTQMGQEVILRCVPISNHLYFYWYRQILGQKVEFLVSFYNNEISEKSEIFDDQFSVERPDGSNFTLKIRSTKLEDSAMYFCASKGSSYNSPLHFGNGTRLTVT.

V is TRBV19 and J is TRBJ1-2, with 7 nucleotides matching TRBD1. The ends lost 4 bases at V and 8 bases at J; junction bases unmatched: 7. The CDR3 is 13 residues long. Germline V gene sequence: CDR1 LNHDA, CDR2 SQIVND (reference sequence). CDR3 amino acids: CASSTGTAWGYTF. CDR3 DNA sequence: TGTGCCAGTAGTACCGGGACAGCATGGGGCTACACCTTC.

The genes are TRBV4-2 and TRBJ1-6; D remains ambiguous. This CDR3 contains 15 residues. The germline gives CDR1 LGHNA, CDR2 YNFKEQ. V was cut by 4 bases and J by 8 bases, with 15 bases left in between. CDR3 loop: CASSLPRRVDSPLHF. The CDR3 DNA is TGTGCCAGCAGCCTCCCGAGGAGGGTGGATTCACCCCTCCACTTT.

Ten or more counts support this clonotype. This rearrangement joins TRBV27 to TRBJ1-5; no clear D. The CDR3 runs to 13 residues. The V gene's germline CDR1 is MNHEY and CDR2 SMNVEV (reference sequence). Trimming removed 4 bases at V and 7 bases at J, with 11 bases between. The CDR3 protein is CASSSGGVQPQHF. CDR3 nucleotide sequence: TGTGCCAGCAGTTCCGGCGGGGTGCAGCCCCAGCATTTT.